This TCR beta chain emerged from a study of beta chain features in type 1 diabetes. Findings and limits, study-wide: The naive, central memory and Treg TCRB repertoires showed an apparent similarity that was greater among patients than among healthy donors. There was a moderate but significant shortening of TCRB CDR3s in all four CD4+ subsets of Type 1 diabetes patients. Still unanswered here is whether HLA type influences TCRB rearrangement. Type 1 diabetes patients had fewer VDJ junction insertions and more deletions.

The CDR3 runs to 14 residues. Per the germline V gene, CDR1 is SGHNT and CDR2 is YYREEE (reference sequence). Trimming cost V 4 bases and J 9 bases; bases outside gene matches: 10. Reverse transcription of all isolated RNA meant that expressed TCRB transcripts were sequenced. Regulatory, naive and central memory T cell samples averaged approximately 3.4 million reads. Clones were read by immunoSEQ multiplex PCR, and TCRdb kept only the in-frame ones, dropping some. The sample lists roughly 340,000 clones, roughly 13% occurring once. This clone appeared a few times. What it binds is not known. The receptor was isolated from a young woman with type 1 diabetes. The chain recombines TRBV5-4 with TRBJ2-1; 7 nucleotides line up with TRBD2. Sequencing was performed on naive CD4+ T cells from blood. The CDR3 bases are TGTGCCAGCAGCCTAAGGACTAGAGGTGGTGAGCAGTTCTTC. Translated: CASSLRTRGGEQFF.